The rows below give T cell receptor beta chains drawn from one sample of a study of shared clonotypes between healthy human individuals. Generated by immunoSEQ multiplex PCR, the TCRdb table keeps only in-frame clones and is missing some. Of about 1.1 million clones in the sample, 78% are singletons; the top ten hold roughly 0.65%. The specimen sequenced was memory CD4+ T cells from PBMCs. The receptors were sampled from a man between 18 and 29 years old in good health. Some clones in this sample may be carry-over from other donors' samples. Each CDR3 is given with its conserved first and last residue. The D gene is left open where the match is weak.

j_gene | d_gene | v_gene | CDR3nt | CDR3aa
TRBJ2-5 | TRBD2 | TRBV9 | TGTGCCAGCAGCGTAGTCGGGCTAGCGGGACCAGAGACCCAGTACTTC | CASSVVGLAGPETQYF
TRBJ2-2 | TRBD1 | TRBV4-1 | TGCGCCAGCAGCCCTAGGGACAGGGGAGCCATGAACACCGGGGAGCTGTTTTTT | CASSPRDRGAMNTGELFF
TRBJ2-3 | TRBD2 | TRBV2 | TGTGCCAGCAGGACTAGCGGACGCACAGATACGCAGTATTTT | CASRTSGRTDTQYF
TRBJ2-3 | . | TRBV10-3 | TGTGCCATCAGTGAGCGCTCAGATACGCAGTATTTT | CAISERSDTQYF
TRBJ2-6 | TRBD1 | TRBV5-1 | TGCGCCAGCAGCGACTGGACAGGGGGGAACGTCCTGACTTTC | CASSDWTGGNVLTF
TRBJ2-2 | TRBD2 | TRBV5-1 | TGCGCCAGCAGCTCAGCTTTAGCGGGAGCGTCCGCCGGGGAGCTGTTTTTT | CASSSALAGASAGELFF
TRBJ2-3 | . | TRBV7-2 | TGTGCCAGCAGCGGCCGGCCTAGTCCGGCTACGCAGTATTTT | CASSGRPSPATQYF
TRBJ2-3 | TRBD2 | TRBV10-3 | TGTGCCATCAGTGATACTAGCGGGAGTATTGCAGATACGCAGTATTTT | CAISDTSGSIADTQYF
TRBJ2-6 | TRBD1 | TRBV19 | TGTGCCAGTAGTGTAAGACAGGGCAGAACTGGGGCCAACGTCCTGACTTTC | CASSVRQGRTGANVLTF
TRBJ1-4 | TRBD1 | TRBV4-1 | TGCGCCAGCAGCTCCGGGACAGGGGCGATTAATGAAAAACTGTTTTTT | CASSSGTGAINEKLFF
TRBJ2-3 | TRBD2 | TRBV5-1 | TGCGCCAGCACCGGACTAGCGGGAGGCACAGATACGCAGTATTTT | CASTGLAGGTDTQYF
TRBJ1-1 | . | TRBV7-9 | TGTGCCAGCAGCTTGGAGACGGAAATGAACACTGAAGCTTTCTTT | CASSLETEMNTEAFF
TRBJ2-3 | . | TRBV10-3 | TGTGCCATCAGTGACTCCCTCCGTTTGGCCGTGGGAGATACGCAGTATTTT | CAISDSLRLAVGDTQYF
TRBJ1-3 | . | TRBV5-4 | TGTGCCAGCAGCTTCGGGATGGACGGACGAAACACCATATATTTT | CASSFGMDGRNTIYF
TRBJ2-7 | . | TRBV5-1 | TGCGCCAGCAGCCGAGGTGGCGTAGGAAGCTACGAGCAGTACTTC | CASSRGGVGSYEQYF
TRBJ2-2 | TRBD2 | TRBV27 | TGTGCCAGCAGTTTAAGACTAGCGGCGAACACCGGGGAGCTGTTTTTT | CASSLRLAANTGELFF